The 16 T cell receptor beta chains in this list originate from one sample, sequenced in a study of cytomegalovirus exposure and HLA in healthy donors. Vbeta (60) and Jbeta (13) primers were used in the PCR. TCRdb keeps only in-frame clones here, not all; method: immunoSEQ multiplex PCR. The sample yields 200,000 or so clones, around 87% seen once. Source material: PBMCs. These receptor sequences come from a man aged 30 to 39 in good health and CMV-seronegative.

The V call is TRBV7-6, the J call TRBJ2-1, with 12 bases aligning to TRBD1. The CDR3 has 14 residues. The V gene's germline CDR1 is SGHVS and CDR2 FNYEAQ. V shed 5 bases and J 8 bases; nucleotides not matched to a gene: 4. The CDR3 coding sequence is TGTGCCAGCAGCGCGGGACAGGGGGCCTATGAGCAGTTCTTC. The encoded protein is CASSAGQGAYEQFF.

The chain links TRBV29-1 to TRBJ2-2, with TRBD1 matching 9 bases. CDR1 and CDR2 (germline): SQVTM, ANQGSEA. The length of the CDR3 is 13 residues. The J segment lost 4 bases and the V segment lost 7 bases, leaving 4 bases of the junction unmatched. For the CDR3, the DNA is TGCAGCGCGGACAGGGGCGGCACCGGGGAGCTGTTTTTT. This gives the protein CSADRGGTGELFF.

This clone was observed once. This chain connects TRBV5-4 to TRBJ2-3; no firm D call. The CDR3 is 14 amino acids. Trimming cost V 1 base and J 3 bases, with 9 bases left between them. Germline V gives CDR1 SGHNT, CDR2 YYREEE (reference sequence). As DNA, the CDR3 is TGTGCCAGCAGCTTGAAATCGAGAACAGATACGCAGTATTTT. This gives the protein CASSLKSRTDTQYF.

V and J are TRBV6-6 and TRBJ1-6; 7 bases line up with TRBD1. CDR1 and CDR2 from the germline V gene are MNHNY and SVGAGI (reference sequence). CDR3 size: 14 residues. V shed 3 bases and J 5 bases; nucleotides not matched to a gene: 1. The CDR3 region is CASSYDRDNSPLHF. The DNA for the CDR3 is TGTGCCAGCAGTTATGACAGGGATAATTCACCCCTCCACTTT.

CDR3 protein: CASSPEQVPKLFF. CDR3 nucleotide sequence: TGCGCCAGCAGCCCTGAACAGGTCCCAAAGCTGTTTTTT. V is TRBV5-1 and J is TRBJ2-2; perhaps TRBD1 as D (5 bases). Germline lookup yields CDR1 SGHRS and CDR2 YFSETQ. Deletions cut 4 bases from V and 12 bases from J, with 16 bases between. This CDR3 contains 13 residues.

This chain's CDR3 is CASRSLTNEQYF. CDR3 nucleotides: TGTGCCAGCAGATCCTTGACAAACGAGCAGTACTTC. The J gene is TRBJ2-7, the V gene TRBV27; D not certain. CDR1 is MNHEY, CDR2 SMNVEV, per germline (reference sequence). Between the trimmed V and J ends, which lost 6 bases and 5 bases, there was a span of 11 bases. The CDR3 is 12 residues long.

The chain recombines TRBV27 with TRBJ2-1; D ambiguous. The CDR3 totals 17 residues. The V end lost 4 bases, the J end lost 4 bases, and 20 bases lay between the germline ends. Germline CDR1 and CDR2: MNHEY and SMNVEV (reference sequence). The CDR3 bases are TGTGCCAGCAGTTCCCCCCATCTCTCCCTATCATACAATGAGCAGTTCTTC. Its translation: CASSSPHLSLSYNEQFF.

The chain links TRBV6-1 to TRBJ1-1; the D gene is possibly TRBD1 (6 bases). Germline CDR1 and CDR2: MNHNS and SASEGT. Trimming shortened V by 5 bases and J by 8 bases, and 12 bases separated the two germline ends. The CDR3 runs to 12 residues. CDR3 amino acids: CASSQPTGEAFF. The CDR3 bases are TGTGCCAGCAGTCAACCAACAGGGGAAGCTTTCTTT.

The CDR3 nucleotides are TGCGCCAGCAGCATAATCGGGTGGGCCCCGGACTTGTCTGGAAACACCATATATTTT. Translation gives CASSIIGWAPDLSGNTIYF. V gene TRBV4-1 combines with J gene TRBJ1-3; D call uncertain. CDR1 and CDR2 from the germline V gene are MGHRA and YSYEKL. V lost 5 bases and J lost 1, with 24 bases in between. The CDR3 has 19 residues.

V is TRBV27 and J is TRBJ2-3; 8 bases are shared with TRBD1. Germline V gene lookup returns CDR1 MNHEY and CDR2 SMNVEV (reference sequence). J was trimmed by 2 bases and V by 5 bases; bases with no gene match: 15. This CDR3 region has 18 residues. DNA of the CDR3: TGTGCCAGCAGTAGAGATTTGGACAGGGCCTCCTACACAGATACGCAGTATTTT. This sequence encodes CASSRDLDRASYTDTQYF.

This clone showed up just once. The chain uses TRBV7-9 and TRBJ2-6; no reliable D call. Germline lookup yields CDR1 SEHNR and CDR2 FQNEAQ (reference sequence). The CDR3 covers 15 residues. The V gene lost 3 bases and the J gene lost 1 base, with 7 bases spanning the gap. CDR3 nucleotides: TGTGCCAGCAGCTTCACAGAGTCTGGGGCCAACGTCCTGACTTTC. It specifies CASSFTESGANVLTF.

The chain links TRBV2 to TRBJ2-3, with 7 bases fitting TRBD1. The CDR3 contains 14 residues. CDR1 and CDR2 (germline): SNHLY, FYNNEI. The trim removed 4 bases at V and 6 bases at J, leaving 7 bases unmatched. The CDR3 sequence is CASSGVRGSDTQYF. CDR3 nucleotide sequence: TGTGCCAGCAGTGGGGTCAGGGGGTCTGATACGCAGTATTTT.

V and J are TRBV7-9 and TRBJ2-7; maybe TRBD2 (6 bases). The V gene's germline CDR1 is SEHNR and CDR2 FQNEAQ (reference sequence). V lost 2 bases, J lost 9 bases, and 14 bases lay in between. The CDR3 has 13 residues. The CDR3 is CASSLYIGGVQYF. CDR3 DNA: TGTGCCAGCAGCTTATATATCGGGGGAGTGCAGTACTTC.

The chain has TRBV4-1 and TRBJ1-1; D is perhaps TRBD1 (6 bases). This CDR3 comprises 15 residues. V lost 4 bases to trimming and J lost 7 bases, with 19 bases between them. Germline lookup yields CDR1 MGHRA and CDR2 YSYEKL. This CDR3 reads CASSPTAGTYSEAFF. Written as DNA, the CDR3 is TGCGCCAGCAGCCCCACAGCCGGGACATACAGTGAAGCTTTCTTT.

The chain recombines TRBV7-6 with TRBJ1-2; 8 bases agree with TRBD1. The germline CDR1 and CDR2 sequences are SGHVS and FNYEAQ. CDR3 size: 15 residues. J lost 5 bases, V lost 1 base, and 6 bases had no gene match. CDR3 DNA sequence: TGTGCCAGCAGCTTAGTGTCAGGGGGCGTTTATGGCTACACCTTC. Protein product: CASSLVSGGVYGYTF.

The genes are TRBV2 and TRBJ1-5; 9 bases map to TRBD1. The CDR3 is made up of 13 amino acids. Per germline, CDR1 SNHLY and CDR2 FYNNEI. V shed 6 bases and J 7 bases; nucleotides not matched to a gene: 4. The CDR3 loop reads CASSGQGRQPQHF. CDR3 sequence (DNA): TGTGCCAGCAGCGGACAGGGGAGGCAGCCCCAGCATTTT.